This T cell receptor (beta chain) was found in a study of T-cell memory formation after mild COVID-19. This clonotype was seen a handful of times. TCR alpha and TCR beta cDNA libraries carrying sample barcodes and UMIs were produced by 5'RACE using constant-segment primers. A single record per CDR3 protein comes from TCRdb applying MiXCR to the 5' RACE reads. This repertoire shows 400,000 to 550,000 distinct CDR3 sequences, nearly 25% found once; its top ten account for under 15%. Germline loops: CDR1 SQVTM, CDR2 ANQGSEA. Trimming took 5 bases from V and 2 from J, leaving 18 bases between them. The CDR3 totals 15 residues.

Material for sequencing was PBMCs or a T cell subset sorted from them (not recorded which). The chain has TRBV29-1 and TRBJ2-5; D perhaps matches TRBD1 (6 bases). The receptor comes from an adult woman who had mild COVID-19 (a few samples of this study predate the infection). Cell type and time point are not known. As DNA, the CDR3 is TGCAGCGTTTCATGGCAGGGGAGAAAGCAAGAGACCCAGTACTTC. It codes for CSVSWQGRKQETQYF. Looking up the rest from reference TRBV29-1 and TRBJ2-5 gives the full variable domain: SAVISQKPSRDICQRGTSLTIQCQVDSQVTMMFWYRQQPGQSLTLIATANQGSEATYESGFVIDKFPISRPNLTFSTLTVSNMSPEDSSIYLCSVSWQGRKQETQYFGPGTRLLVL.